These T cell receptor beta chains were read from a single sample in a study of control samples from healthy donors and cancer patients. Sequencing was performed with immunoSEQ multiplex PCR; in TCRdb, only in-frame clones are kept and a portion is missing. The data contain tens of thousands of clones, approximately 94% of them singletons. Sequenced: blood. Receptors were obtained from a woman younger than 35 in good health. Each CDR3 is given with its conserved first and last residue. The order of the fields is J gene, D gene, V gene, clone size, CDR3 protein, CDR3 DNA. A D gene is named only where the DNA matches it firmly. Rows give clone size only sometimes, using once, few, many, or a class for an expanded clone.

>TRBJ1-3|NA|TRBV5-6|NA
CASRDGRYSGNTIYF
TGTGCCAGCAGGGACGGACGGTACTCTGGAAACACCATATATTTT
>TRBJ2-7|NA|TRBV5-1|NA
CASSLEGEQYF
TGCGCCAGCAGCCTCGAGGGAGAGCAGTACTTC
>TRBJ2-1|TRBD2|TRBV27|NA
CASSPGVAGGYEQFF
TGTGCCAGCAGTCCGGGGGTAGCGGGAGGGTATGAGCAGTTCTTC
>TRBJ2-1|NA|TRBV7-3|NA
CASSLTLGHYTKNEQFF
TGTGCCAGCAGCTTAACTCTCGGGCACTACACAAAAAATGAGCAGTTCTTC
>TRBJ1-1|TRBD1|TRBV28|NA
CASSLLLGQGLTEAFF
TGTGCCAGCAGCCTTCTCCTGGGACAGGGCTTAACTGAAGCTTTCTTT
>TRBJ2-1|NA|TRBV13|NA
CASSPDLGVEQFF
TGTGCCAGCAGCCCCGATCTGGGCGTTGAGCAGTTCTTC
>TRBJ1-1|NA|TRBV12-3/TRBV12-4|NA
CASTLAVNTEAFF
TGTGCCAGCACCCTGGCCGTGAACACTGAAGCTTTCTTT
>TRBJ2-7|TRBD1|TRBV6-6|NA
CASSYRQGTYEQYF
TGTGCCAGCAGTTACAGACAGGGTACCTACGAGCAGTACTTC
>TRBJ1-1|NA|TRBV5-1|NA
CASSLFPLAVDFMNTEAFF
TGCGCCAGCAGCTTGTTCCCGCTGGCCGTCGACTTCATGAACACTGAAGCTTTCTTT
>TRBJ2-2|TRBD2|TRBV9|NA
CASSVGGTSGRPGELFF
TGTGCCAGCAGCGTAGGGGGGACTAGCGGGAGACCCGGGGAGCTGTTTTTT
>TRBJ2-1|NA|TRBV6-5|once
CASSYSQSSYNEQFF
TGTGCCAGCAGTTACTCGCAATCCTCCTACAATGAGCAGTTCTTC
>TRBJ2-1|NA|TRBV5-1|NA
CASSSENLDEQFF
TGCGCCAGCAGCTCCGAAAATTTGGATGAGCAGTTCTTC
>TRBJ1-2|NA|TRBV25-1|few
CASSEAGYYGYTF
TGTGCCAGCAGTGAGGCGGGGTACTATGGCTACACCTTC
>TRBJ2-1|NA|TRBV6-4|NA
CASSDQPHNEQFF
TGTGCCAGCAGTGACCAGCCTCACAATGAGCAGTTCTTC
>TRBJ2-7|NA|TRBV6-5|NA
CAGSGQGGYEQYF
TGTGCCGGCTCCGGGCAGGGGGGCTACGAGCAGTACTTC
>TRBJ2-2|NA|TRBV11-2|NA
CASSPDTGELFF
TGTGCCAGCAGCCCGGACACCGGGGAGCTGTTTTTT